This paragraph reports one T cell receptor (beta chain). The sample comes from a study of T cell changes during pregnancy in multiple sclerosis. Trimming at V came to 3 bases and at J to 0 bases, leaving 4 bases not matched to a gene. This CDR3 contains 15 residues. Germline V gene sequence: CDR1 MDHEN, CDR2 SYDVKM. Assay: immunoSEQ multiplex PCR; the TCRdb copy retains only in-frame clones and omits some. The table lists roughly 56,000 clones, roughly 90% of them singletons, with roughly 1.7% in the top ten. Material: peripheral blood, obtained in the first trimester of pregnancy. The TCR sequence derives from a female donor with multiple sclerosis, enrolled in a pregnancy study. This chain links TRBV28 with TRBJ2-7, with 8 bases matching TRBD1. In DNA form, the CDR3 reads TGTGCCAGCAGTTTCCCAGGGGGCCTCTCCTACGAGCAGTACTTC. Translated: CASSFPGGLSYEQYF.